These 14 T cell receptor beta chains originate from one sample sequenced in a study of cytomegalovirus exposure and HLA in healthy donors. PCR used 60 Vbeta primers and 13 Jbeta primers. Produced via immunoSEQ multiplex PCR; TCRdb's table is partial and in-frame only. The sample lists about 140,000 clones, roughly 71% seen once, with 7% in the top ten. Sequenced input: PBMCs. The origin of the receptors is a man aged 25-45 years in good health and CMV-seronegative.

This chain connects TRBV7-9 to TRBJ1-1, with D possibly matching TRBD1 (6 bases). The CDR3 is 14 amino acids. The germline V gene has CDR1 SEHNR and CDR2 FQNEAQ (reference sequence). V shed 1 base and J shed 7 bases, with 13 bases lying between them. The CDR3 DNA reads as TGTGCCAGCAGCTTAGACCGGGACACCCTTGAAGCTTTCTTT. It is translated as CASSLDRDTLEAFF.

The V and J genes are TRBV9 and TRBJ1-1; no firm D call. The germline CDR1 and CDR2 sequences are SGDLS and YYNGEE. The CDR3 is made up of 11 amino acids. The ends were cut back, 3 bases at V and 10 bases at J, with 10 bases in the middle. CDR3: CASSAGGRAFF. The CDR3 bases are TGTGCCAGCAGCGCAGGTGGAAGAGCTTTCTTT.

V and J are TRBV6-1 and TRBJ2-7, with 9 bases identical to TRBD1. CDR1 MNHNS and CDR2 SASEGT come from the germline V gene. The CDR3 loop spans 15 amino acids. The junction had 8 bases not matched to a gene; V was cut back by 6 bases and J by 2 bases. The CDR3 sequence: CASSRDRGYTYEQYF. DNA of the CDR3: TGTGCCAGCAGCAGAGACAGGGGGTATACCTACGAGCAGTACTTC.

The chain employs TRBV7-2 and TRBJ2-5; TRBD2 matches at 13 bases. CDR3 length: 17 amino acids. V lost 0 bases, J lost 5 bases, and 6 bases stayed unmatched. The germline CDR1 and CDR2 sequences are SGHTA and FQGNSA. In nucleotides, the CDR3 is TGTGCCAGCAGCTTAGCCGCACTAGCGGGGGGGGAGGAGACCCAGTACTTC. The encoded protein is CASSLAALAGGEETQYF.

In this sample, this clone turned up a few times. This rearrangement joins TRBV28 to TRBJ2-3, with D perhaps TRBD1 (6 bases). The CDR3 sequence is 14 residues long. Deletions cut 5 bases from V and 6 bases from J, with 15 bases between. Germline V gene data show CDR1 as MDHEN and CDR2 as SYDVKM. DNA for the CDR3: TGTGCCAGCAGTCCCTCCGTGCAGGGGGATACGCAGTATTTT. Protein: CASSPSVQGDTQYF.

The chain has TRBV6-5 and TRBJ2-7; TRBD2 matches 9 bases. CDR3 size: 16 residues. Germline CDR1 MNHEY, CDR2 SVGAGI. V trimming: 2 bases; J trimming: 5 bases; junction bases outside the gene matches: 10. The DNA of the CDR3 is TGTGCCAGCAGTTACGGGGGGCGGGGGGGCATCCACGAGCAGTACTTC. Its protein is CASSYGGRGGIHEQYF.

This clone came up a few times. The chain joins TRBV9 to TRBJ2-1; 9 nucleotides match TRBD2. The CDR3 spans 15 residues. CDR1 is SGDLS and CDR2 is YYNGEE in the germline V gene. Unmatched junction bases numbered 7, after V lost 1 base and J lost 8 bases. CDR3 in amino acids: CASSVSGTSMYEQFF. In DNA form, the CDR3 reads TGTGCCAGCAGCGTATCCGGGACTAGCATGTATGAGCAGTTCTTC.

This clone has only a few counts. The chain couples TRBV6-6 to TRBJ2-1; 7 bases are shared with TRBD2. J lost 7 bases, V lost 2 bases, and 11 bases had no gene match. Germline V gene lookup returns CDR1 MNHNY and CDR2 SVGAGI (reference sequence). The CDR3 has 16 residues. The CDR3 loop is CASSYRTSGLINEQFF. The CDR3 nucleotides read TGTGCCAGCAGTTACCGGACTAGTGGGCTAATAAATGAGCAGTTCTTC.

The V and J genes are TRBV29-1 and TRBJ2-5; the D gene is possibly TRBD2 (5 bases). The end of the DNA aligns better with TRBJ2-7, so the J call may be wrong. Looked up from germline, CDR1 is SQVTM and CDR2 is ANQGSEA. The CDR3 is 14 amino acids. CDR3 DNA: TGCAGCGTTGATGGGCCAGGAGGAACCTACGAGCAGTACTTC. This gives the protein CSVDGPGGTYEQYF.

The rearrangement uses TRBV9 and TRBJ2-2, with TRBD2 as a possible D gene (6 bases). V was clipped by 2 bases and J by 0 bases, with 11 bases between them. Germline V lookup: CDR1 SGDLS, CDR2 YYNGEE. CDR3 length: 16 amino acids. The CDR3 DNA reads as TGTGCCAGCAGCGTTTACGCGGGGACGAACACCGGGGAGCTGTTTTTT. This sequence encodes CASSVYAGTNTGELFF. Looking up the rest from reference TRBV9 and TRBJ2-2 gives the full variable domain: DSGVTQTPKHLITATGQRVTLRCSPRSGDLSVYWYQQSLDQGLQFLIQYYNGEERAKGNILERFSAQQFPDLHSELNLSSLELGDSALYFCASSVYAGTNTGELFFGEGSRLTVL.

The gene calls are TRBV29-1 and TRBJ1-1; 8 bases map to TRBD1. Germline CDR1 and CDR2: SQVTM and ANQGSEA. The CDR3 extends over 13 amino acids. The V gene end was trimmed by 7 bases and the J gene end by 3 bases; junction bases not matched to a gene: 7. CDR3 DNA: TGCAGCGCTTGGGGACAGGCCGACACTGAAGCTTTCTTT. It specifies CSAWGQADTEAFF.

The CDR3 DNA is TGTGCCAGCAGCCAAAGGTCGGGAAACTATGGCTACACCTTC. This translates into CASSQRSGNYGYTF. The chain has TRBV11-2 and TRBJ1-2; no firm D call. Per the germline V gene, CDR1 is SGHAT and CDR2 is FQNNGV. With 5 bases removed from V and 2 bases from J, the gap between germline ends came to 12 bases. The CDR3 runs to 14 residues. Full variable domain (outside the CDR3, taken from reference TRBV11-2 and TRBJ1-2): EAGVAQSPRYKIIEKRQSVAFWCNPISGHATLYWYQQILGQGPKLLIQFQNNGVVDDSQLPKDRFSAERLKGVDSTLKIQPAKLEDSAVYLCASSQRSGNYGYTFGSGTRLTVV.

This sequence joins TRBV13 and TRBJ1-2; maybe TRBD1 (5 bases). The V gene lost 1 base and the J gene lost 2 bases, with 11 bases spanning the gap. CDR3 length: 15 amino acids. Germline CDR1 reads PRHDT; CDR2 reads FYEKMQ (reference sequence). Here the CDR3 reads CASSLAPPGNYGYTF. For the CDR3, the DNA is TGTGCCAGCAGCTTAGCCCCTCCAGGGAACTATGGCTACACCTTC.

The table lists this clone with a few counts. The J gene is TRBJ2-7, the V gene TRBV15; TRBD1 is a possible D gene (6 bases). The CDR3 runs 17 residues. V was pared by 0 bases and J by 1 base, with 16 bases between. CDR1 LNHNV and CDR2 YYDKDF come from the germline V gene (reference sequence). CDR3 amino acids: CATSRDSRTADSYEQYF. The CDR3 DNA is TGTGCCACCAGCAGAGATTCAAGGACAGCTGATTCCTACGAGCAGTACTTC.